This T cell receptor (beta chain) was sequenced for a study of shared clonotypes between healthy human individuals. The wider study: A few men and a couple of women, aged 18 to 49, were donors.

Study results and caveats: Specimens sampled were limited to blood, with tissue repertoires likely differing. Expectations were that clonotype sharing among donors would be affected by sequencing depth.

As concerns this clone: Its antigen is not known.

CDR1 and CDR2 (germline): MNHNY, SVGAGI (reference sequence). Trimming cost V 2 bases and J 0 bases, with 11 bases left between them. The length of the CDR3 is 16 residues. This table comes from immunoSEQ multiplex PCR, and its TCRdb copy is limited to in-frame clones, with some not included. The data hold approximately 2.5 million clones, with roughly nine tenths observed a single time. The sequencing input was naive CD4+ T cells sorted from blood. Stated subset: CD45RA+ positively selected. This sequence was found in a young man in good health. The V and J genes are TRBV6-6 and TRBJ2-1, with unresolved D. CDR3 DNA: TGTGCCAGCAGTTACCGCGGTAAGGGCTCCTACAATGAGCAGTTCTTC. It specifies CASSYRGKGSYNEQFF.